This record concerns one T cell receptor (beta chain) sequence. These data come from a study of T cells after yellow fever vaccination. This CDR3 has 18 amino acids. Germline CDR1 is MGHRA and CDR2 is YSYEKL. V gave up 1 base and J gave up 5 bases, with 24 bases separating them. TCRdb redid the calling of the 5' RACE reads with MiXCR, one entry per CDR3 protein. The sample includes about 220,000 distinct CDR3 sequences, more than 3% seen only once; the top ten take 3.2%. This receptor was identified in a man aged 18-30 years who received the YFV17D yellow fever vaccine. Sequencing was performed on CD4+ T cells sorted from PBMCs, taken 10 days after the yellow fever booster vaccination. The chain combines TRBV4-1 with TRBJ2-7; TRBD1 might be the D (6 bases). CDR3: CASSQVTDNRDWKDEQYF. As DNA, the CDR3 is TGCGCCAGCAGCCAAGTTACCGATAACAGGGATTGGAAGGACGAGCAGTACTTC.